The sequence of this T cell receptor (beta chain) was determined in a study of monozygotic twins with inflammatory bowel disease. The study's findings and limits: Versus healthy twins, IBD patients showed fewer clonotypes shared with others, especially with disease activity.

CDR1 is DFQATT and CDR2 is SNEGSKA in the germline V gene (reference sequence). The length of the CDR3 is 13 residues. Template switching incorporated UMIs with a 6-nucleotide sample barcode. TCRdb reprocessed the 5' RACE reads; each CDR3 protein has one entry and no DNA is given. In total, the table holds approximately 330,000 distinct CDR3 sequences. Concerning this clonotype: Its specificity is unknown.

The receptor was derived from a human donor with ulcerative colitis or Crohn's disease, or a healthy co-twin of an affected twin (not recorded which). Sequencing used blood. The chain employs TRBV20-1 and TRBJ2-7. The CDR3 here is CSGADLNSYEQYF.